This T cell receptor (beta chain) is drawn from a study of cytomegalovirus exposure and HLA in healthy donors. Findings and caveats of the study: A few CMV-associated chains proved CMV antigen-specific in vitro.

The V and J ends lost 10 bases and 4 bases, in that order; junction bases with no gene match: 7. The CDR3 runs 14 residues. CDR1 and CDR2 from the germline V gene are LNHDA and SQIVND (reference sequence). A note on this clone: What it binds is not known.

13 Jbeta primers and 60 Vbeta primers were used for the PCR. Assay used: immunoSEQ multiplex PCR; TCRdb lists only in-frame clones, some missing. This sample's clone table lists 35,000 to 45,000 clones. The sequenced sample was PBMCs. The rearrangement joins TRBV19 to TRBJ1-5; 10 bases line up with TRBD1. The TCR was taken from a male donor in good health and CMV-seronegative. CDR3 amino acids: CAKLSGQGNQPQHF. The CDR3 nucleotides read TGTGCCAAATTATCGGGACAGGGGAATCAGCCCCAGCATTTT.